The 13 T cell receptor beta chains below were found in one sample sequenced in a study of T cell responses to AZD1222 COVID-19 vaccine (dated by TCRdb to the early 2020s). Library creation used the immunoSEQ multiplex PCR assay. TCRdb limited this immuneACCESS table to in-frame rearrangements with V and J called. A share of clones is missing; checked studies link under half to unresolved V genes, and the rest is unexplained. The sample has around 140,000 clones on record, roughly 90% of them singletons. 1.5% to 2% of the sample comes from the top ten. The time point label for this specimen denotes: baseline before first vaccination. The sample here was peripheral blood, taken on day 0 of AZD1222 vaccination. The receptors originated from an adult in good health.

This clone occurred once. This chain connects TRBV4-1 to TRBJ2-7; 9 positions match TRBD1. CDR1 and CDR2 (germline): MGHRA, YSYEKL. This CDR3 has 14 amino acids. Germline trimming cut 0 bases from V and 7 bases from J; bases unmatched to any gene: 4. The CDR3 region has the DNA TGCGCCAGCAGCCAAGAATGGACAGGGGTTGAGCAGTACTTC. The encoded protein is CASSQEWTGVEQYF.

The chain couples TRBV2 to TRBJ2-7; no reliable D call. Germline lookup yields CDR1 SNHLY and CDR2 FYNNEI. Deletions cut 5 bases from V and 4 bases from J, with 6 bases between. The CDR3 contains 11 residues. The CDR3 sequence is CASSIQYEQYF. In DNA form, the CDR3 reads TGTGCCAGCAGTATCCAGTACGAGCAGTACTTC.

The rearrangement uses TRBV24-1 and TRBJ1-5; D unclear. The CDR3 covers 14 residues. Germline V gene sequence: CDR1 KGHDR, CDR2 SFDVKD. V was cut by 6 bases and J by 1 base, with 9 bases left in between. The CDR3: CATSSYRSNQPQHF. CDR3 in DNA: TGTGCCACCAGTTCGTATAGGAGCAATCAGCCCCAGCATTTT.

This chain uses TRBV7-2 with TRBJ1-2; TRBD1 matches at 10 bases. CDR1 is SGHTA and CDR2 is FQGNSA in the germline V gene. After removal of 4 bases from V and 4 bases from J, the junction contained 6 bases not matched to a gene. The CDR3 spans 15 residues. In DNA form, the CDR3 reads TGTGCCAGCAGCTCCCCGGGACAGGGGCGCTATGGCTACACCTTC. The encoded protein is CASSSPGQGRYGYTF.

The rearrangement links TRBV19 to TRBJ2-1; TRBD2 matches 9 bases. This CDR3 has 15 residues. The junction had 6 bases not matched to a gene; V was cut back by 4 bases and J by 5 bases. From germline, CDR1 is LNHDA and CDR2 SQIVND (reference sequence). CDR3 DNA sequence: TGTGCCAGTAGTAGAGGGACTAGCATGGACAATGAGCAGTTCTTC. Translated: CASSRGTSMDNEQFF.

In its sample, this clone was seen a few times. This chain links TRBV19 with TRBJ2-7; D unresolved. The V end was cut by 5 bases, the J end by 0 bases, with 8 bases between. CDR1 LNHDA and CDR2 SQIVND come from the germline V gene (reference sequence). CDR3 size: 13 residues. As DNA, the CDR3 is TGTGCCAGTAGTTTCACAGACTCCTACGAGCAGTACTTC. The encoded protein is CASSFTDSYEQYF.

The genes are TRBV5-1 and TRBJ2-7; TRBD2 matches at 11 bases. Germline assignment: CDR1 SGHRS and CDR2 YFSETQ. The CDR3 loop spans 15 amino acids. Trimming cost V 4 bases and J 3 bases; bases outside gene matches: 6. The chain's CDR3 is CASSNLAGGIYEQYF. CDR3 bases: TGCGCCAGCAGCAATCTAGCGGGGGGTATCTACGAGCAGTACTTC.

The V and J genes are TRBV18 and TRBJ1-1; D may be TRBD1 (6 bases). The CDR3 contains 14 residues. The germline V gene has CDR1 KGHSH and CDR2 LQKENI. The germline V and J ends were trimmed by 4 bases and 6 bases, with 15 bases remaining between them. The CDR3 DNA follows: TGTGCCAGCTCACAGGGCAGGGGAGGCGCTGAAGCTTTCTTT. It translates to CASSQGRGGAEAFF.

Written as DNA, the CDR3 is TGTGCCAGCAGCTTAGAGGCAGGGGGCTTTACTGAAGCTTTCTTT. Translation gives CASSLEAGGFTEAFF. V usage is TRBV7-2 and J usage is TRBJ1-1, with 8 positions matching TRBD1. Germline CDR1 SGHTA, CDR2 FQGNSA. V dropped 1 base and J dropped 5; count of bases not matched to a gene: 6. This CDR3 is 15 amino acids long.

The gene calls are TRBV9 and TRBJ2-2; possible D gene TRBD2, 5 bases. CDR1 is SGDLS, CDR2 YYNGEE, per germline. This CDR3 has 15 amino acids. V shed 1 base and J shed 1 base, with 8 bases lying between them. CDR3 sequence reads: CASSVFSGNTGELFF. The CDR3 DNA reads TGTGCCAGCAGCGTATTCAGCGGGAACACCGGGGAGCTGTTTTTT.

The rearrangement links TRBV6-6 to TRBJ2-7; TRBD2 matches at 11 bases. V was pared by 6 bases and J by 2 bases, with 3 bases of the junction left unmatched. The CDR3 is made up of 14 amino acids. CDR1 is MNHNY, CDR2 SVGAGI, per germline (reference sequence). For the CDR3, the DNA is TGTGCCAGCAGGGGGACTAGCGGTCCCTACGAGCAGTACTTC. It codes for CASRGTSGPYEQYF.

The chain couples TRBV27 to TRBJ1-5; a possible D gene is TRBD1 (5 bases). This CDR3 spans 14 amino acids. The germline CDR1 and CDR2 sequences are MNHEY and SMNVEV (reference sequence). The V and J ends lost 5 bases and 2 bases respectively, with 10 bases between them. CDR3: CASSADKGNQPQHF. CDR3 nucleotides: TGTGCCAGCAGTGCGGACAAAGGCAATCAGCCCCAGCATTTT.

The gene calls are TRBV5-1 and TRBJ2-7; D uncertain. CDR1 is SGHRS, CDR2 YFSETQ, per germline. This CDR3 has 14 amino acids. V was cut by 4 bases and J by 0 bases, with 11 bases left in between. CDR3 sequence: CASSLTLDSYEQYF. CDR3 coding DNA: TGCGCCAGCAGCCTCACCCTGGACTCCTACGAGCAGTACTTC. The whole variable domain, remainder taken from reference TRBV5-1 and TRBJ2-7, is KAGVTQTPRYLIKTRGQQVTLSCSPISGHRSVSWYQQTPGQGLQFLFEYFSETQRNKGNFPGRFSGRQFSNSRSEMNVSTLELGDSALYLCASSLTLDSYEQYFGPGTRLTVT.